This T cell receptor beta chain comes out of a study of blood T cell repertoires in COVID-19. Profiled with immunoSEQ multiplex PCR; TCRdb holds only in-frame clones, not every one. This table holds approximately 90,000 clones, 72% found once. This CDR3 comprises 14 residues. Trimming took off 7 bases at V and 0 bases at J, with 9 bases between the two ends. Germline CDR1 reads SNHLY; CDR2 reads FYNNEI. The source material was peripheral blood. This TCR derives from a woman older than 75 with acute or convalescent COVID-19. The chain combines TRBV2 with TRBJ1-4; D may be TRBD1 (5 bases). Here the CDR3 reads CASTQTATNEKLFF. In DNA form, the CDR3 reads TGTGCCAGCACTCAGACAGCAACTAATGAAAAACTGTTTTTT.